There are many counts of the clone carrying this TCR beta chain. As yet, its antigen is unknown. Germline V gene sequence: CDR1 LNHDA, CDR2 SQIVND (reference sequence). There are 14 residues in the CDR3. V lost 2 bases, J lost 1 base, and 8 bases lay in between. This record belongs to a study of breast tumors, draining lymph nodes, adjacent tissues. Overall study findings and caveats: Tumor repertoires ranked between lymph nodes and nontumor tissue in diversity, with V and J gene preferences. Data fit most tumor T cells coming from lymph node, expanding in tumor.

Breast cancer patients provided tissue from their axillary draining lymph nodes. TCRdb called the multiplex PCR reads again in MiXCR, with one record for every CDR3 protein. The repertoire holds about 200,000 distinct CDR3 sequences, 31% seen once, with 4% to 5.5% in the top ten. The chain joins TRBV19 to TRBJ2-5; no definite D call. This receptor was identified in a female donor with breast cancer. Some clones in this sample may be carry-over from other donors' samples. The material sequenced was axillary lymph node tissue. The CDR3 region is CASSISVSQETQYF. CDR3 in DNA: TGTGCCAGTAGTATAAGTGTCAGCCAAGAGACCCAGTACTTC.